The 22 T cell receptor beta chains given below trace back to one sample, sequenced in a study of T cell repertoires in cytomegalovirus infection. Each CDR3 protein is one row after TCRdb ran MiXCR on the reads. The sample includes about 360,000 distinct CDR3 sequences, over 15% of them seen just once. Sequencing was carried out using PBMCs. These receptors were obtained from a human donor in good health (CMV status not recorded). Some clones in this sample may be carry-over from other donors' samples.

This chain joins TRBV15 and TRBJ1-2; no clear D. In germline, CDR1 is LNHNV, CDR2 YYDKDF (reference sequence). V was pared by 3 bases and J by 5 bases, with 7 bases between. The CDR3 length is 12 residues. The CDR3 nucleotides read TGTGCCACCAGCAGGGAAGTTTATGGCTACACCTTC. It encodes CATSREVYGYTF.

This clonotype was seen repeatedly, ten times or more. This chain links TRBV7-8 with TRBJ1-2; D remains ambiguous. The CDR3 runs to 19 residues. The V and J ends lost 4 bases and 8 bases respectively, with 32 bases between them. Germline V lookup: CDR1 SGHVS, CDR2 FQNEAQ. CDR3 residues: CASSSTSPPYLPSRKGYTF. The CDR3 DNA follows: TGTGCCAGCAGCTCAACCTCCCCGCCATACCTTCCTTCTCGGAAAGGCTACACCTTC. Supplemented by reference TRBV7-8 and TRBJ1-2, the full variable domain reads GAGVSQSPRYKVAKRGQDVALRCDPISGHVSLFWYQQALGQGPEFLTYFQNEAQLDKSGLPSDRFFAERPEGSVSTLKIQRTQQEDSAVYLCASSSTSPPYLPSRKGYTFGSGTRLTVV.

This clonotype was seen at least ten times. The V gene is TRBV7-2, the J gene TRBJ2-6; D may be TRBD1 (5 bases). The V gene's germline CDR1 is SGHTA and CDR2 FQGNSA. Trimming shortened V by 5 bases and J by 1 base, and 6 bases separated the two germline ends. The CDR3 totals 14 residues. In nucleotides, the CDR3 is TGTGCCAGCAGCCCAGGGTCTGGGGCCAACGTCCTGACTTTC. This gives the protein CASSPGSGANVLTF.

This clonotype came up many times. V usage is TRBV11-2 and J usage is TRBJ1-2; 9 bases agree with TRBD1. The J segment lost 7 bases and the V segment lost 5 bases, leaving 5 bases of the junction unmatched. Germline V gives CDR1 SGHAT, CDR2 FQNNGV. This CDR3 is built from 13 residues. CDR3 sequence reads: CASSPDRGTGYTF. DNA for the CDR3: TGTGCCAGCAGCCCCGACAGGGGGACTGGCTACACCTTC.

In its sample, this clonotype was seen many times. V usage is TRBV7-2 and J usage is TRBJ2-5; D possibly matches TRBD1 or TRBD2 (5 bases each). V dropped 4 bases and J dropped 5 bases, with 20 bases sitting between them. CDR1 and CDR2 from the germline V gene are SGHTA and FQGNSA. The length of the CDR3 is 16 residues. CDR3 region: CASSSNQGRGDETQYF. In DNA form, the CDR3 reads TGTGCCAGCAGCTCCAACCAGGGAAGAGGGGATGAGACCCAGTACTTC.

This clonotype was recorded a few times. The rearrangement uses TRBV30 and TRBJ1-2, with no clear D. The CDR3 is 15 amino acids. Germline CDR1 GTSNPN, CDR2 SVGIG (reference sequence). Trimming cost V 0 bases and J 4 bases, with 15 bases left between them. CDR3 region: CAWSVSQTSPYGYTF. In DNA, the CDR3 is TGTGCCTGGAGTGTCAGTCAGACCTCACCCTATGGCTACACCTTC.

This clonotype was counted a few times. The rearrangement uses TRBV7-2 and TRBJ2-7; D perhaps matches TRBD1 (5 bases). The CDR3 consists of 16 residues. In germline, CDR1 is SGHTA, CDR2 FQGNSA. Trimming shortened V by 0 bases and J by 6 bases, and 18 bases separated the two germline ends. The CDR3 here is CASSLAQVPGIGEQYF. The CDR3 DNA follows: TGTGCCAGCAGCTTAGCGCAGGTTCCAGGGATCGGCGAGCAGTACTTC.

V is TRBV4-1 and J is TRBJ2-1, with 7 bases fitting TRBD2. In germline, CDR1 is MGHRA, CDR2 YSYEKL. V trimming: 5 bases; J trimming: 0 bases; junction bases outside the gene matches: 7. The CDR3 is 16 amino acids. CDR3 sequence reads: CASSTSAGISYNEQFF. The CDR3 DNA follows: TGCGCCAGCAGCACATCAGCGGGAATCTCCTACAATGAGCAGTTCTTC.

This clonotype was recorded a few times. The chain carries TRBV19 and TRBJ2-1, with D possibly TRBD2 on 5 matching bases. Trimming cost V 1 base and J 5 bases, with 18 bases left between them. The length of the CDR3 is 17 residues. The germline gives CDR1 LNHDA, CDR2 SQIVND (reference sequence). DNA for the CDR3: TGTGCCAGTAGTATAGTTAGAGACTACCATCGGGACAATGAGCAGTTCTTC. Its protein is CASSIVRDYHRDNEQFF.

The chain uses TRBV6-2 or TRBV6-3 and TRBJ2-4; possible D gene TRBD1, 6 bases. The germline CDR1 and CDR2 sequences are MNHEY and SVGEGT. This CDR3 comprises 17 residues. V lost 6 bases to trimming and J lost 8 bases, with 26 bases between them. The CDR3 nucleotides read TGTGCCAGCAGGGACGCCGTAGGGGGATTAGAGGGGGACATTCAGTACTTC. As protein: CASRDAVGGLEGDIQYF.

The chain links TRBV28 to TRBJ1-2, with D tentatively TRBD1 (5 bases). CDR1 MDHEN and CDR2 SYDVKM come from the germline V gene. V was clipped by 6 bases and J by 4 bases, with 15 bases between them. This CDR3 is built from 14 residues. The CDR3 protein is CASSPPGLGYGYTF. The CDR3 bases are TGTGCCAGCAGCCCCCCGGGGCTCGGCTATGGCTACACCTTC.

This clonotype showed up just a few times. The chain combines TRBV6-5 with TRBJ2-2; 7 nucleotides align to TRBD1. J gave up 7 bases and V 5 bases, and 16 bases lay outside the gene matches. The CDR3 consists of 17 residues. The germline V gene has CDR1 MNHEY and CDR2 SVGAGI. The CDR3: CASSLGQVPNLGGELFF. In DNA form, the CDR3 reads TGTGCCAGCAGTCTCGGACAGGTCCCAAACCTGGGCGGGGAGCTGTTTTTT.

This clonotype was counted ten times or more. This CDR3 reads CASSLDPTSGRSNEQFF. In DNA form, the CDR3 reads TGTGCCAGCAGCTTAGACCCGACTAGCGGGAGAAGCAATGAGCAGTTCTTC. The V and J genes are TRBV7-2 and TRBJ2-1, with 12 positions matching TRBD2. The V gene end was trimmed by 1 base and the J gene end by 6 bases; junction bases not matched to a gene: 7. Per germline, CDR1 SGHTA and CDR2 FQGNSA. The CDR3 runs to 17 residues.

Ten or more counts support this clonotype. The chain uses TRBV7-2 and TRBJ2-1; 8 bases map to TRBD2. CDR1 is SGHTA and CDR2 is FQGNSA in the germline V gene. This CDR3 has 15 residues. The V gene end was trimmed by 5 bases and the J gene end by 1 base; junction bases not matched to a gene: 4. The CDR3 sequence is CASSPTSVSYNEQFF. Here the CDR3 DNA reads TGTGCCAGCAGCCCGACTAGCGTTTCCTACAATGAGCAGTTCTTC.

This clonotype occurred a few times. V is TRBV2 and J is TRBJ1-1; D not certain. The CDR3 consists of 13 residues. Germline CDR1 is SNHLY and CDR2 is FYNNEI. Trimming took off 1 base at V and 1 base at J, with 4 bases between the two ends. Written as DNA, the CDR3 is TGTGCCAGCAGTGAAGAGCAGAACACTGAAGCTTTCTTT. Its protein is CASSEEQNTEAFF.

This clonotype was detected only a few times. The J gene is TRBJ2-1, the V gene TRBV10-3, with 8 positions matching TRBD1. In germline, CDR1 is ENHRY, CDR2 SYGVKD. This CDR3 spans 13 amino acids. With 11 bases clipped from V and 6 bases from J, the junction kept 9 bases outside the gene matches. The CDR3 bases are TGTGCCGGACAGGGAGGTGGATCCAATGAGCAGTTCTTC. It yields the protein CAGQGGGSNEQFF.

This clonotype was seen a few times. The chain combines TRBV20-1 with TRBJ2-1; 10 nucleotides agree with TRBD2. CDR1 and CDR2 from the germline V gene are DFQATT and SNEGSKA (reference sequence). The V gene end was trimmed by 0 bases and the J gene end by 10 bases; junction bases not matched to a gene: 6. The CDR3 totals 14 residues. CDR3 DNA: TGCAGTGCTAGAGAAGGTAGCGGGAGGTACGAGCAGTTCTTC. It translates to CSAREGSGRYEQFF.

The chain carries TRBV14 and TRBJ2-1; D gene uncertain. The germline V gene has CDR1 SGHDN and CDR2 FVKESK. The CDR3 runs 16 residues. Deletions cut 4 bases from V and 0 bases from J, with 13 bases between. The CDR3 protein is CASSPVLASSYNEQFF. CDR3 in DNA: TGTGCCAGCAGCCCCGTATTGGCGAGCTCCTACAATGAGCAGTTCTTC.

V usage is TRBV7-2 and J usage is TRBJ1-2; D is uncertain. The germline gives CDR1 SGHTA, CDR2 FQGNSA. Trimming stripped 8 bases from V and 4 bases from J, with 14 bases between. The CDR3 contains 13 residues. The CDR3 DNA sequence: TGTGCCAGCGCGGCAGGACCCTCCTATGGCTACACCTTC. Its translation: CASAAGPSYGYTF.

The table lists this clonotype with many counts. CDR3 sequence: CASTAWDGLMAPLHF. The CDR3 DNA reads as TGCGCCAGCACCGCCTGGGACGGGCTTATGGCACCCCTCCACTTT. The J gene is TRBJ1-6, the V gene TRBV10-2; perhaps TRBD1 as D (5 bases). Germline CDR1 and CDR2: WSHSY and SAAADI. The V end lost 7 bases, the J end lost 11 bases, and 21 bases lay between the germline ends. This CDR3 is built from 15 residues.

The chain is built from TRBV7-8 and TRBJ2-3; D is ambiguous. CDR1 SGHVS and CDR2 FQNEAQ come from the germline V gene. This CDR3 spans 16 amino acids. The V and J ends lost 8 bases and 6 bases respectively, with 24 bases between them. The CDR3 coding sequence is TGTGCCAGCCAGTCATGGAGAGGTCCCTCGAGCGATACGCAGTATTTT. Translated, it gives CASQSWRGPSSDTQYF.

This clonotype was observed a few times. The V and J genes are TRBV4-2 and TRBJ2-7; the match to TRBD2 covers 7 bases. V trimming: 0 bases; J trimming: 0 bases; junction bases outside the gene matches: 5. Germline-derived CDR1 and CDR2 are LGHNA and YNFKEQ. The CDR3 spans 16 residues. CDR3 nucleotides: TGTGCCAGCAGCCAAGAATTCGCGGGAGACTCCTACGAGCAGTACTTC. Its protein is CASSQEFAGDSYEQYF.